These T cell receptor beta chains were read from a single sample in a study of identical twins. TCRdb redid the calling of the 5' RACE reads with MiXCR, one entry per CDR3 protein. The sample consists of around 530,000 distinct CDR3 sequences, around 15% of them appearing once. The sample also formed part of further work on yellow fever vaccine responses in identical twins.

Sequences were obtained from CD4+ T cells sorted from blood. The receptors were gathered from a woman younger than 35 in good health. Both conserved end residues are part of each CDR3. Each record gives: V gene, clone size, CDR3 protein. Clone size is not always given. Where it is, it says once, few, many or a class for expanded clones.

>TRBV2|NA
CASNQVTAQPQHF
>TRBV9|NA
CASSPGQMDRGGEKLFF
>TRBV28|NA
CASSKRTSGGTYNEQFF
>TRBV5-1|many
CASSPSGGGTYNEQFF
>TRBV6-5|few
CASSYSFLAEQETQYF
>TRBV20-1|few
CSARGTSGRGRDEQFF
>TRBV20-1|many
CSASRGLAGVDTQYF
>TRBV5-1|few
CASSLGGSSDTQYF
>TRBV5-1|few
CASSLARLGDTQYF
>TRBV2|few
CASVDRVVYNEQFF
>TRBV6-1|NA
CASSARDRSYNEQFF
>TRBV5-1|few
CASRSYGGRESKDTQYF
>TRBV20-1|few
CSASAPVRFIGQTQETQYF
>TRBV3-1|NA
CASSQVGTVNEKLFF
>TRBV5-5|NA
CASSLGGQVANYGYTF
>TRBV7-9|NA
CASSLVWQGGYGYTF
>TRBV28|NA
CASRRGQTTDTQYF
>TRBV12-3/TRBV12-4|NA
CASSSTGGGEQYF
>TRBV12-3/TRBV12-4|few
CASSSIERAETQYF
>TRBV10-3|many
CAISAGTSGPDYNEQFF